This T cell receptor beta chain came from a study of T-cell reconstitution after alpha-beta-depleted transplantation in children. V lost 5 bases, J lost 9 bases, and 14 bases lay in between. The length of the CDR3 is 13 residues. Germline V gene sequence: CDR1 DFQATT, CDR2 SNEGSKA (reference sequence). This clonotype was recorded many times. TCRbeta library preparation incorporated unique molecular identifiers. TCRdb passed the PCR reads through MiXCR, listing each CDR3 protein once. The sample has 200,000 to 300,000 distinct CDR3 sequences; around 12% are singletons. The V gene is TRBV20-1, the J gene TRBJ1-6; D gene uncertain. The TCR was taken from a human donor who donated a stem cell graft to a child with acute lymphoblastic leukemia. The sequenced sample was PBMCs from the stem cell graft donor, obtained from the stem cell graft. CDR3 sequence: CSAPRGDGSPLHF. DNA for the CDR3: TGCAGTGCTCCGCGGGGAGATGGTTCACCCCTCCACTTT.